This TCR beta chain was observed in a study of human T cells and chemical hapten exposure (dated by TCRdb to the early 2020s). With regard to the full study: For sensitization, 2% DPC in acetone was applied to a roughly 2 cm by roughly 2 cm area of upper inner arm skin. Throughout the study period of 20 to 25 weeks, patients also received therapeutic DPC doses to the scalp every week. Patch testing was done on the upper back using Finn chambers containing 0.01% DPC, and results were scored after 6 days according to International Contact Dermatitis Research Group standards. The patient cohort, mostly female, included alopecia areata with under or over 50% scalp involvement, alopecia totalis and alopecia universalis. The libraries were sequenced as a pool, and the TCR yield per sample differed mostly because of small variations in library volumes within the pool. The study tracked peripheral blood TCR repertoire changes in vivo during primary and secondary sensitization to the hapten diphenylcyclopropenone (DPC) in alopecia patients. Patient blood was sampled pre-sensitization (week 0) and at 2, 6 and about 24 weeks after DPC sensitization. For TCR sequencing, blood came from about 28 alopecia patients at anywhere from one to four time points (pre-sensitization, 2, 6 and 24 weeks). Broader findings and caveats from the paper: Patch test score was positively correlated with the number of PT1 expanded TCRs, with significance at thresholds 8, 16 and 32 but not at 4. DPC sensitization did not change how many TCRs were above 1 in 1000 frequency, and no evidence was found of alterations in global repertoire structure. Expanded TCRs formed significantly more large CDR3 similarity clusters than pre-sensitization or healthy control sets, consistent with antigen-driven responses. Because every patient had alopecia, a presumed autoimmune disease, the patients' immune response might differ from that of healthy individuals. Repeated subsampling changed both the strength of the expansion versus patch-test correlation and the threshold at which that correlation became significant.

The method was RACE. These reads were obtained on a NextSeq 500. During library preparation, unique molecular identifiers were attached to individual cDNA molecules so that TCRs could be counted quantitatively and reproducibly. For every blood RNA sample, sequencing covered both the TCR alpha and TCR beta chains. On the authors' methods: Samples had a median of around 92,000 TCRs, with a range from 23,224 to 690,600. The Decombinator software suite was used to annotate V, J and CDR3 in the TCR reads. Every sample was subsampled to the same number of TCRs (28,000) for the PS versus PT1 abundance plots. TCRs were defined as expanded if absent before sensitization and observed at least eight times at the 2-week time point. TCRdb's own reprocessing of the public reads used fastp at Q25 and MiXCR and kept productive beta chains. Rows with a matching CDR3 protein are joined into one entry that keeps the most common DNA and genes. The V and J calls here are based on TCRdb, not the publication. The sample table contains some 89,000 distinct CDR3 sequences; only one count was recorded for 27% of them. The leading ten clones occupy under 13% of the sample.

The time point label of this sample denotes: patch test 3, about 24 weeks after DPC sensitization. Taken with the paper, the label for treatment or condition translates to: therapeutic diphenylcyclopropenone sensitization with weekly scalp DPC. Blood at each patch-test visit was drawn before the patch test was applied. Eligible patients were aged 18 to 70, diagnosed with alopecia, deemed suitable for DPC therapy, and excluded if pregnant. Unfractionated whole blood was collected in Tempus Blood RNA tubes, and total RNA was extracted from that blood. About this clonotype: The clone's antigen remains unknown. No base quality information exists; no much larger clone differs at one position.

Cut back by 0 bases and 3 bases, the V and J ends lie 11 bases apart. CDR3 length: 15 amino acids, cysteine to phenylalanine. Solely the CDR3 DNA is kept, with 45 bases framed from the first base. Via the germline V gene, CDR1 is SGHRS and CDR2 YFSETQ. The receptor was isolated from a middle-aged man with alopecia areata. Some clones in this sample may be carry-over from other donors' samples. The chain couples TRBV5-1 to TRBJ2-3; TRBD1 is a weak D gene call, 6 bases matching. Sequences were derived from whole blood, sampled in connection with sensitization to the hapten diphenylcyclopropenone (DPC). The CDR3 amino acid sequence is: CASSLVGGETDTQYF. The nucleotide sequence is given as TGCGCCAGCAGCTTGGTTGGGGGCGAGACAGATACGCAGTATTTT. Beyond the CDR3, the reference TRBV5-1 and TRBJ2-3 genes provide the residues; the full variable domain reads: KAGVTQTPRYLIKTRGQQVTLSCSPISGHRSVSWYQQTPGQGLQFLFEYFSETQRNKGNFPGRFSGRQFSNSRSEMNVSTLELGDSALYLCASSLVGGETDTQYFGPGTRLTVL.